The clone carrying this T cell receptor beta chain has ten or more counts. Priming of first-strand cDNA relied on TRAV- and TRBV-specific primers (covering alpha and beta chains). Both a constant-region primer and a V-primer adapter served to amplify TCRs across roughly 22 PCR cycles. TCRdb re-called the reads through MiXCR, storing one row per CDR3 protein. The data hold some 71,000 distinct CDR3 sequences, with less than 40% observed a single time. The data originate from a study of low-dose radiotherapy and immunotherapy resistance in tumors. On the study more broadly: A total of 13 Gy over 26 weeks was given to Cohort 2 as 1 Gy per fraction every two weeks. Once cycle 1 day 1 began, patients took oral aspirin 300 mg daily for four cycles.

This sample's time point: before trial treatment. Along with nivolumab and ipilimumab, donors received aspirin, low-dose cyclophosphamide and low-dose radiotherapy. Germline loops: CDR1 SEHNR, CDR2 FQNEAQ (reference sequence). The CDR3 is 18 residues long. V shed 5 bases and J shed 0 bases, with 17 bases lying between them. Source: PBMCs, taken before treatment. This TCR was recovered from a female donor with ovarian cancer. This chain links TRBV7-9 with TRBJ2-6; D is possibly TRBD1 (5 bases). This CDR3 is CASSSPGDSHSGANVLTF. CDR3 sequence (DNA): TGTGCCAGCAGCAGTCCCGGCGACAGCCACTCTGGGGCCAACGTCCTGACTTTC.